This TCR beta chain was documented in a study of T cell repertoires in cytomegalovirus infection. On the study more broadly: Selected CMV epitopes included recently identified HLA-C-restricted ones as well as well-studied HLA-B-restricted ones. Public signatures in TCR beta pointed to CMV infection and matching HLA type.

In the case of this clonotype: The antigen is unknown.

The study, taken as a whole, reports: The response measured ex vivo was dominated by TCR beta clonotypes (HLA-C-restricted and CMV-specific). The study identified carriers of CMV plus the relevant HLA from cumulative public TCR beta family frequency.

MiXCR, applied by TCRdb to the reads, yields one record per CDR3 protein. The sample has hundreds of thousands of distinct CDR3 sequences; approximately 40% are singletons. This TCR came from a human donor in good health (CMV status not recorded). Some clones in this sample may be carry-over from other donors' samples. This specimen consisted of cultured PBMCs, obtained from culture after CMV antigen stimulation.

DNA of the CDR3: TGTGCCAGCAGCTCAGGGGGGCGGATCGAGACCCAGTACTTC. Protein product: CASSSGGRIETQYF. The chain uses TRBV7-6 and TRBJ2-5; D might be TRBD1 (7 bases). Trimming stripped 4 bases from V and 5 bases from J, with 14 bases between. The CDR3 is made up of 14 amino acids. Per the germline V gene, CDR1 is SGHVS and CDR2 is FNYEAQ.